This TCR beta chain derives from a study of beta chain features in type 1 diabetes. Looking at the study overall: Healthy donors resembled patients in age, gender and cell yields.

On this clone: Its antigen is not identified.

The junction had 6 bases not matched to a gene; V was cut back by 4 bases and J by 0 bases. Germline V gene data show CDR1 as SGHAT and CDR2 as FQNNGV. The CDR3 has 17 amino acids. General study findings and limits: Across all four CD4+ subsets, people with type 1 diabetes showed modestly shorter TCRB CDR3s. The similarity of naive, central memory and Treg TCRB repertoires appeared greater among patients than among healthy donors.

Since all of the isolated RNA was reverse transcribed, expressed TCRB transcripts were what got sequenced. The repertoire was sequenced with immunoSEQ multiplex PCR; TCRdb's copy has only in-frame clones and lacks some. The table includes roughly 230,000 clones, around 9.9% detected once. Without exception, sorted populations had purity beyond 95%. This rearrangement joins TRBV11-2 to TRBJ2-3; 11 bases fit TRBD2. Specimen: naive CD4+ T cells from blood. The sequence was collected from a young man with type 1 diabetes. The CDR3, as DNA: TGTGCCAGCAGCTCCCTAGCGGGGGGCCATAGCACAGATACGCAGTATTTT. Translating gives CASSSLAGGHSTDTQYF. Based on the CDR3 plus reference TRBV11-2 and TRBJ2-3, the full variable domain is EAGVAQSPRYKIIEKRQSVAFWCNPISGHATLYWYQQILGQGPKLLIQFQNNGVVDDSQLPKDRFSAERLKGVDSTLKIQPAKLEDSAVYLCASSSLAGGHSTDTQYFGPGTRLTVL.